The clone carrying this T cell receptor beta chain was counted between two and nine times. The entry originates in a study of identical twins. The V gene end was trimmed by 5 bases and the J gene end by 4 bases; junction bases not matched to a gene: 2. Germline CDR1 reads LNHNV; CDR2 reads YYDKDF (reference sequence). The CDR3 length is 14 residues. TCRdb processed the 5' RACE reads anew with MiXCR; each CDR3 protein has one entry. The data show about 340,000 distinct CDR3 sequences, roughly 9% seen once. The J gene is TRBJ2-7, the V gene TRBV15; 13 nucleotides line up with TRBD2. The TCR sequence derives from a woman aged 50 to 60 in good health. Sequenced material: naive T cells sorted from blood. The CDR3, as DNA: TGTGCCACCAGCCAGGGACTAGCGGGATACGAGCAGTACTTC. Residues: CATSQGLAGYEQYF.